There are a few counts of the clone carrying this T cell receptor (beta chain). Its matching antigen is unknown. This sample was included in a study of T cell responses to AZD1222 COVID-19 vaccine. The overall study: Pooling of second doses given at about 4 or about 12 weeks was done. Study results and caveats: Repertoire sampling happened only post peak T cell response.

The assay was immunoSEQ multiplex PCR, and TCRdb's table has in-frame clones only and misses some. This sample has under 85,000 clones; more than 70% occur once, and the top ten carry under 13%. The CDR3 is made up of 20 amino acids. Germline lookup yields CDR1 LNHNV and CDR2 YYDKDF (reference sequence). Trimming cost V 0 bases and J 0 bases, with 18 bases left between them. Sample: peripheral blood, taken on day 0 of AZD1222 vaccination. The chain joins TRBV15 to TRBJ1-6; D is unclear. This TCR was sampled from an adult in good health. The DNA of the CDR3 is TGTGCCACCAGCAGAGACCTAGCATCGAGGTCCCTCTCCTATAATTCACCCCTCCACTTT. This gives the protein CATSRDLASRSLSYNSPLHF.